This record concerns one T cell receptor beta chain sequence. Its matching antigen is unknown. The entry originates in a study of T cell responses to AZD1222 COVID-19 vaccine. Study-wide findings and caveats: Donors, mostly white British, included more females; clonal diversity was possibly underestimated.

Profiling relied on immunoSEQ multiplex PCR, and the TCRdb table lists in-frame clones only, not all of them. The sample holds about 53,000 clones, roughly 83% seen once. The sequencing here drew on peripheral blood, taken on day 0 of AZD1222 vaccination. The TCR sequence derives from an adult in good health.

The CDR3 DNA sequence: TGTGCCAGCAGCGTAGATCTGGACCATCAGCCCCAGCATTTT. It yields the protein CASSVDLDHQPQHF. This chain uses TRBV9 with TRBJ1-5, with D uncertain. Germline V gene sequence: CDR1 SGDLS, CDR2 YYNGEE. The CDR3 covers 14 residues. Deletions cut 0 bases from V and 5 bases from J, with 9 bases between.